This T cell receptor (beta chain) was recovered during a study of T cell responses to AZD1222 COVID-19 vaccine. Here immunoSEQ multiplex PCR was the method, and the copy in TCRdb shows in-frame clones only, minus some. The sample carries approximately 82,000 clones, roughly 85% recorded once. V trimming: 4 bases; J trimming: 4 bases; junction bases outside the gene matches: 5. From germline, CDR1 is LNHDA and CDR2 SQIVND (reference sequence). The CDR3 spans 14 residues. In the case of this clone: Its matching antigen is unknown.

Study-wide findings and caveats: CD4 TCRs linked to vaccination spanned spike, dominating at 160-218 and 743-854. There were repertoire samples only from the period after the peak T cell response. Unmutated variant regions are reportedly the target of nearly half of TCRs that are spike-specific. Baseline seropositives among AZD1222 recipients totaled only 5 to 7.

V and J are TRBV19 and TRBJ1-1; TRBD1 agrees at 8 bases. The sequence was collected from an adult in good health. This specimen consisted of peripheral blood, obtained on day 0 of AZD1222 vaccination. The CDR3, as DNA: TGTGCCAGTAGTAGACAGGGGATAAGCACTGAAGCTTTCTTT. As protein: CASSRQGISTEAFF.